Presented here are 21 T cell receptor beta chains from one specimen sequenced in a study of blood T cell repertoires in COVID-19. Sequencing used immunoSEQ multiplex PCR; TCRdb keeps in-frame clones, though not all of them. The sample has around 20,000 clones, roughly 90% seen once; the top ten hold 5.5% to 6.5%. Material: peripheral blood. The receptor set was obtained from a human donor in a cohort sampled during active COVID-19.

This clone is a singleton in its sample. The genes are TRBV24-1 and TRBJ1-2; D is ambiguous. V lost 1 base, J lost 6 bases, and 14 bases lay in between. The CDR3 contains 15 residues. Germline CDR1 and CDR2: KGHDR and SFDVKD. The CDR3 region has the DNA TGTGCCACCAGTGATTTCCCGTCGGGTAGCGATGGCTACACCTTC. It codes for CATSDFPSGSDGYTF.

CDR3 in DNA: TGTGCCAGCAGCCCGGGACAGGGGGGCTACGAGCAGTACTTC. It translates to CASSPGQGGYEQYF. This chain connects TRBV7-9 to TRBJ2-7; 11 bases line up with TRBD1. Per the germline V gene, CDR1 is SEHNR and CDR2 is FQNEAQ (reference sequence). The trim removed 5 bases at V and 3 bases at J, leaving 3 bases unmatched. This CDR3 spans 14 amino acids.

This clone was detected only once. This sequence joins TRBV7-9 and TRBJ2-1; 7 nucleotides agree with TRBD1. Germline-derived CDR1 and CDR2 are SEHNR and FQNEAQ (reference sequence). The trim removed 3 bases at V and 4 bases at J, leaving 9 bases unmatched. This CDR3 has 16 amino acids. The CDR3 DNA is TGTGCCAGCAGCTTCGAGGAAGGGGGACAGTACAATGAGCAGTTCTTC. As protein: CASSFEEGGQYNEQFF.

The rearrangement uses TRBV28 and TRBJ1-2; no clear D. The V end lost 2 bases, the J end lost 6 bases, and 10 bases lay between the germline ends. CDR3 length: 13 residues. Germline values: CDR1 MDHEN, CDR2 SYDVKM. CDR3: CASSLLEANGYTF. CDR3 bases: TGTGCCAGCAGTTTACTCGAAGCCAATGGCTACACCTTC.

The chain is built from TRBV19 and TRBJ2-1; 10 bases are shared with TRBD2. Germline CDR1 is LNHDA and CDR2 is SQIVND (reference sequence). The CDR3 spans 17 residues. The ends lost 4 bases at V and 0 bases at J; junction bases unmatched: 6. CDR3 loop: CASSKISGRISYNEQFF. The CDR3 coding sequence is TGTGCCAGTAGTAAAATTAGCGGGAGGATCTCCTACAATGAGCAGTTCTTC.

A remark on this clone: The junction and the germline gene differ at one end; a read error may be behind it. The rearrangement uses TRBV4-1 and TRBJ1-4, with 7 bases that match TRBD1. The CDR3 has 12 residues. CDR1 MGHRA and CDR2 YSYEKL come from the germline V gene. The CDR3 sequence is CASSQDQGGEVF. CDR3 in DNA: TGCGCCAGCAGCCAAGATCAAGGGGGCGAGGTTTTT.

The chain carries TRBV4-2 and TRBJ1-6; 7 bases map to TRBD1. The V gene end was trimmed by 1 base and the J gene end by 0 bases; junction bases not matched to a gene: 9. Germline assignment: CDR1 LGHNA and CDR2 YNFKEQ. There are 19 residues in the CDR3. The CDR3 region has the DNA TGTGCCAGCAGCCAAGCCGGGGGCAGGGGGAGCTCCTATAATTCACCCCTCCACTTT. This encodes CASSQAGGRGSSYNSPLHF.

J is TRBJ2-2 and V is TRBV11-2; D remains unclear. CDR1 is SGHAT, CDR2 FQNNGV, per germline. Trimming removed 1 base at V and 6 bases at J, with 9 bases between. The CDR3 has 14 amino acids. CDR3: CASSLVKTPGELFF. CDR3 nucleotides: TGTGCCAGCAGCTTAGTTAAGACTCCCGGGGAGCTGTTTTTT.

The chain carries TRBV19 and TRBJ2-1; 7 nucleotides agree with TRBD2. V shed 1 base and J 7 bases; nucleotides not matched to a gene: 7. The CDR3 has 15 amino acids. The V gene's germline CDR1 is LNHDA and CDR2 SQIVND (reference sequence). CDR3 DNA sequence: TGTGCCAGTAGTATAGGAGGGAGGGCCGATAATGAGCAGTTCTTC. Protein sequence: CASSIGGRADNEQFF.

The chain has TRBV10-3 and TRBJ1-2, with 8 bases aligning to TRBD1. J was trimmed by 1 base and V by 3 bases; bases with no gene match: 4. This CDR3 contains 15 residues. CDR1 and CDR2 (germline): ENHRY, SYGVKD. The CDR3 loop reads CAISETGGRNYGYTF. The CDR3 bases are TGTGCCATCAGTGAAACAGGGGGTCGTAACTATGGCTACACCTTC.

The J gene is TRBJ2-1, the V gene TRBV13; 7 nucleotides align to TRBD2. This CDR3 is built from 16 residues. The trim removed 4 bases at V and 0 bases at J, leaving 6 bases unmatched. Germline loops: CDR1 PRHDT, CDR2 FYEKMQ (reference sequence). The CDR3 loop reads CASSSKRTSSYNEQFF. Written as DNA, the CDR3 is TGTGCCAGCAGCTCAAAACGGACTAGCTCCTACAATGAGCAGTTCTTC.

V is TRBV28 and J is TRBJ1-5; 7 nucleotides line up with TRBD1. With V trimmed by 3 bases and J by 2 bases, 4 bases remained unmatched. Germline assignment: CDR1 MDHEN and CDR2 SYDVKM. The CDR3 runs to 15 residues. In nucleotides, the CDR3 is TGTGCCAGCAGTTTGACCGACAGGGGCAATCAGCCCCAGCATTTT. The encoded protein is CASSLTDRGNQPQHF.

The chain recombines TRBV5-1 with TRBJ2-5, with 8 bases aligning to TRBD1. Looked up from germline, CDR1 is SGHRS and CDR2 is YFSETQ. The CDR3 is made up of 17 amino acids. J gave up 5 bases and V 1 base, and 13 bases lay outside the gene matches. The CDR3 DNA follows: TGCGCCAGCAGCTTGAAAGGGCAGGGGGCGACGTCGGAGACCCAGTACTTC. Protein: CASSLKGQGATSETQYF.

This clone occurred a few times. The genes are TRBV30 and TRBJ1-6; 9 nucleotides agree with TRBD1. CDR1 and CDR2 (germline): GTSNPN, SVGIG (reference sequence). The CDR3 totals 14 residues. V lost 2 bases and J lost 10; bases outside the gene matches: 6. The CDR3 sequence: CAWSWDRVDSPLHF. In DNA form, the CDR3 reads TGTGCCTGGAGTTGGGACAGGGTAGACTCACCCCTCCACTTT.

The genes are TRBV7-9 and TRBJ1-2, with a tentative D call TRBD1 (6 bases). The CDR3 has 14 amino acids. Germline V gene data show CDR1 as SEHNR and CDR2 as FQNEAQ (reference sequence). Deletions cut 3 bases from V and 6 bases from J, with 14 bases between. The CDR3 protein is CASSFERGADGYTF. CDR3 sequence (DNA): TGTGCCAGCAGCTTCGAACGGGGGGCCGATGGCTACACCTTC.

The V call is TRBV27, the J call TRBJ2-7; no reliable D call. Germline CDR1 reads MNHEY; CDR2 reads SMNVEV (reference sequence). CDR3 length equals 13 residues. V was pared by 2 bases and J by 1 base, with 6 bases between. This CDR3 reads CASSLTVSYEQYF. In DNA, the CDR3 is TGTGCCAGCAGTTTAACGGTTTCCTACGAGCAGTACTTC.

Only a few counts were recorded for this clone. A read error may account for a junction end that differs from germline. V usage is TRBV7-7 and J usage is TRBJ1-6, with a tentative D call TRBD1 (6 bases). CDR3 length: 13 amino acids. Germline loops: CDR1 SSHAT, CDR2 FNYEAQ (reference sequence). The CDR3 spells CASSRQVNSPLHF. DNA for the CDR3: TGTGCTAGCAGCCGACAGGTTAATTCACCCCTCCACTTT.

The gene calls are TRBV6-5 and TRBJ2-1; D unresolved. Deletions cut 10 bases from V and 7 bases from J, with 11 bases between. CDR3 length: 11 amino acids. CDR1 MNHEY and CDR2 SVGAGI come from the germline V gene. The CDR3 DNA follows: TGTGCCATCGCCTTAACTAATGAGCAGTTCTTC. This gives the protein CAIALTNEQFF.

The V gene is TRBV2, the J gene TRBJ1-1; tentatively, D is TRBD1 (5 bases). The CDR3 contains 15 residues. With 11 bases removed from V and 5 bases from J, the gap between germline ends came to 24 bases. From germline, CDR1 is SNHLY and CDR2 FYNNEI. The CDR3 nucleotides are TGTGCCGGAAGCGGGACCCTCCTGGGCGAGACTGAAGCTTTCTTT. It yields the protein CAGSGTLLGETEAFF.

This chain joins TRBV16 and TRBJ1-5; D is ambiguous. Between the trimmed V and J ends, which lost 3 bases and 0 bases, there was a span of 12 bases. Germline values: CDR1 KGHSY, CDR2 FQNENV. This CDR3 has 16 amino acids. This CDR3 is CASSHDSRASNQPQHF. The CDR3 DNA reads TGTGCCAGCAGCCATGACTCCAGAGCTAGCAATCAGCCCCAGCATTTT.

CDR3 DNA sequence: TGTGCCAGCAGCTTATCCAGGGTCCGAGAGCAGTACTTC. This sequence encodes CASSLSRVREQYF. The chain carries TRBV7-6 and TRBJ2-7; weak D call: TRBD1 (5 bases). Germline V gives CDR1 SGHVS, CDR2 FNYEAQ. The CDR3 is 13 amino acids. The germline V and J ends were trimmed by 2 bases and 7 bases, with 12 bases remaining between them. Looking up the rest from reference TRBV7-6 and TRBJ2-7 gives the full variable domain: GAGVSQSPRYKVTKRGQDVALRCDPISGHVSLYWYRQALGQGPEFLTYFNYEAQQDKSGLPNDRFSAERPEGSISTLTIQRTEQRDSAMYRCASSLSRVREQYFGPGTRLTVT.